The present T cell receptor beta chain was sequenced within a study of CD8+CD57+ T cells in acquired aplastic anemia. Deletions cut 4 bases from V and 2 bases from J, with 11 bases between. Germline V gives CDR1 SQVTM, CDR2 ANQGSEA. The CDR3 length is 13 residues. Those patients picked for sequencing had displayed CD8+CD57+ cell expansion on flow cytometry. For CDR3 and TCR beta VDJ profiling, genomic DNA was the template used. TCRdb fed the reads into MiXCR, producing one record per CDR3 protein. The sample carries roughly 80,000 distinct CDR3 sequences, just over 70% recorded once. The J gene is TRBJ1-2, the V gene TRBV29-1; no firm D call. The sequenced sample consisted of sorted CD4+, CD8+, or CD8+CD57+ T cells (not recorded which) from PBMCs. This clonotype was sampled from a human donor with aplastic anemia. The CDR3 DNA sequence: TGCAGCGTTGGAACCGGGTTAAACTATGGCTACACCTTC. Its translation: CSVGTGLNYGYTF.